The present T cell receptor beta chain was sequenced within a study of T-cell memory formation after mild COVID-19. Regarding this clonotype: Antigen unknown.

Using constant-segment primers, 5'RACE produced TCR alpha and TCR beta cDNA libraries carrying sample barcodes and UMIs. TCRdb re-called the 5' RACE reads with MiXCR, one entry per CDR3 protein. This table has roughly 370,000 distinct CDR3 sequences, 16% appearing once. Germline loops: CDR1 SEHNR, CDR2 FQNEAQ (reference sequence). The CDR3 totals 11 residues. Between the trimmed V and J ends, which lost 3 bases and 8 bases, there was a span of 5 bases. Regarding the study as a whole: Second-wave clones reaching peak frequency on day 37 lacked confirmed SARS-CoV-2 specificity. There were some responding clones in pre-infection memory, which suggested that cross-reactive memory had joined.

The source material was PBMCs or a T cell subset sorted from them (not recorded which). This sequence joins TRBV7-9 and TRBJ2-1; D is unresolved. The receptor's source is a man aged 18-30 years who had mild COVID-19 (a few samples of this study predate the infection). Cell type and time point are not known. CDR3 sequence reads: CASSFMHEQFF. The CDR3 DNA follows: TGTGCCAGCAGCTTTATGCATGAGCAGTTCTTC.